Given below is one T cell receptor beta chain in context. Its target is unknown. V lost 3 bases, J lost 4 bases, and 6 bases lay in between. CDR1 is MNHNS and CDR2 is SASEGT in the germline V gene. This CDR3 is 13 amino acids long. PCR employed 60 Vbeta and 13 Jbeta primers. Generated by immunoSEQ multiplex PCR, the TCRdb table keeps only in-frame clones and is missing some. Of approximately 240,000 clones listed, around 80% are singletons. This specimen comes from a study of cytomegalovirus exposure and HLA in healthy donors. Findings of the study overall: Common viral pathogens seemed to be connected with several of the most significant clusters, according to a later analysis. Reports credit the classifier with highly specific, highly sensitive diagnosis of cytomegalovirus status.

The TCR was taken from a woman aged 40 to 50 in good health and CMV-seronegative. The chain carries TRBV6-1 and TRBJ2-2, with D maybe TRBD1 (5 bases). The specimen sequenced was PBMCs. The CDR3 coding sequence is TGTGCCAGCAGTGATCAGGGCACCGGGGAGCTGTTTTTT. It codes for CASSDQGTGELFF.